Shown below are 2 T cell receptor beta chains from a single sample sequenced in a study of B cell selection in AIRE deficiency. Sorting defined conventional CD4 T cells as CD4+CD127+. Assay: immunoSEQ multiplex PCR; the TCRdb copy retains only in-frame clones and omits some. The table records some 25,000 clones, around 95% of them present only once. Sequencing was performed on CD4+CD127+ conventional T cells sorted from PBMCs. These receptors were obtained from a human donor in good health.

The rearrangement uses TRBV27 and TRBJ1-2, with D uncertain. The V end was cut by 5 bases, the J end by 8 bases, with 12 bases between. CDR3 length: 12 residues. Germline V gives CDR1 MNHEY, CDR2 SMNVEV (reference sequence). CDR3 nucleotides: TGTGCCAGCAGTCAACTAGGTCAGGGCTACACCTTC. It encodes CASSQLGQGYTF.

The chain employs TRBV6-6 and TRBJ2-2; perhaps TRBD1 as D (6 bases). This CDR3 is built from 13 residues. Per the germline V gene, CDR1 is MNHNY and CDR2 is SVGAGI (reference sequence). The germline V and J ends were trimmed by 7 bases and 10 bases, with 16 bases remaining between them. The CDR3 loop is CASNGRRGEELFF. The CDR3 coding sequence is TGTGCCAGCAACGGACGCAGGGGTGAGGAGCTGTTTTTT.